The clone carrying this T cell receptor beta chain was picked up a small number of times. This entry belongs to a study of beta chain features in type 1 diabetes. Sequencing targeted expressed TCRB transcripts, as all isolated RNA had been reverse transcribed. Assay: immunoSEQ multiplex PCR; the TCRdb copy retains only in-frame clones and omits some. The top ten clones hold 0.053% of a sample with around 250,000 clones, about 70% of them seen once. V lost 5 bases, J lost 6 bases, and 14 bases lay in between. CDR1 is SEHNR and CDR2 is FQNEAQ in the germline V gene (reference sequence). This CDR3 spans 13 amino acids.

The source of this sequence is a man aged 25-40 years in good health. The chain employs TRBV7-9 and TRBJ2-7; a possible D gene is TRBD1 (6 bases). Source material: naive CD4+ T cells from blood. This CDR3 is CASSPAGVLEQYF. CDR3 nucleotides: TGTGCCAGCAGCCCGGCAGGGGTACTCGAGCAGTACTTC. Filled out from reference TRBV7-9 and TRBJ2-7, the complete variable domain reads DTGVSQNPRHKITKRGQNVTFRCDPISEHNRLYWYRQTLGQGPEFLTYFQNEAQLEKSRLLSDRFSAERPKGSFSTLEIQRTEQGDSAMYLCASSPAGVLEQYFGPGTRLTVT.